The clone carrying this T cell receptor (beta chain) has at least ten counts. Its antigen remains unidentified. The germline gives CDR1 KGHSH, CDR2 LQKENI. Losses at the gene ends were 5 bases for V and 5 bases for J; bases not matched to a gene: 11. The CDR3 is 16 residues long. TCRdb reanalyzed the PCR reads via MiXCR. The sample consists of 72,000 or so clones, roughly 18% of them appearing once. The sample comes from a study of metastatic and nonmetastatic thyroid tumors. About the study: The study looked at repertoires side by side in blood and in tumor or nodule tissue from malignant and benign thyroid patients. General observations from the study: Malignant thyroid tumors reportedly exceeded benign nodules significantly in TCR beta diversity, with the difference appearing in blood and tumor.

The entire patient cohort was treatment-naive prior to thyroid surgery. Sequencing input: blood. This receptor was identified in a female donor with papillary thyroid cancer or a benign thyroid nodule (not recorded which). Some clones in this sample may be carry-over from other donors' samples. The chain uses TRBV18 and TRBJ1-2, with 10 nucleotides matching TRBD1. The CDR3 DNA reads TGTGCCAGCTCATCACAGTCAGGGACAGGGGATTATGGCTACACCTTC. Its protein product is CASSSQSGTGDYGYTF.